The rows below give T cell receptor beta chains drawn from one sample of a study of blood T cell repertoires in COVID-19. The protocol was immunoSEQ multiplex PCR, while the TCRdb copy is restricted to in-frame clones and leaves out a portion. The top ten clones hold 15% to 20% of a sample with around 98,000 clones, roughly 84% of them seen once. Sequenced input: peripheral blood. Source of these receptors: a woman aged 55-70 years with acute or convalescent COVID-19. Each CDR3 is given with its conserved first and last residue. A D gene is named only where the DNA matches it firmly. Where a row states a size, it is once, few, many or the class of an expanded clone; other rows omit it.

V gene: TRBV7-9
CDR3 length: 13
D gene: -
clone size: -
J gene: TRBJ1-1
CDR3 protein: CASNLQRDTEAFF
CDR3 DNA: TGTGCCAGCAACCTACAGCGGGACACTGAAGCTTTCTTT

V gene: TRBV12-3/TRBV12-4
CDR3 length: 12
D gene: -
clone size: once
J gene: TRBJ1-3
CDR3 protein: CASSFGGNTIYF
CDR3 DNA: TGTGCCAGCAGTTTCGGTGGAAACACCATATATTTT

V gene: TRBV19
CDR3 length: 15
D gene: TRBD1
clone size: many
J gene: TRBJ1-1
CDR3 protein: CASSITDRANTEAFF
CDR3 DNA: TGTGCCAGTAGTATCACAGACAGGGCCAACACTGAAGCTTTCTTT

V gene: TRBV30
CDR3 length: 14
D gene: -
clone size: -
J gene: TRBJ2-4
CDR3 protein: CAWSISGAKNIQYF
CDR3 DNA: TGTGCCTGGAGTATTAGCGGAGCCAAAAACATTCAGTACTTC

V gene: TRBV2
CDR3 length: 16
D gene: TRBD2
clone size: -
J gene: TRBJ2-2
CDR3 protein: CASSPTVRGGPGELFF
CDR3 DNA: TGTGCCAGCAGTCCTACGGTGCGGGGGGGCCCCGGGGAGCTGTTTTTT

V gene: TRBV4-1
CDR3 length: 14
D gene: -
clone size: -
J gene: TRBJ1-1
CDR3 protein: CASSQFERDTEAFF
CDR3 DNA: TGCGCCAGCAGCCAATTTGAGAGGGACACTGAAGCTTTCTTT

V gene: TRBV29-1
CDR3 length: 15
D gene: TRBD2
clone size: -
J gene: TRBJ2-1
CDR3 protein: CSVGTGGSSYNEQFF
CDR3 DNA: TGCAGCGTAGGAACGGGGGGGAGCTCCTACAATGAGCAGTTCTTC

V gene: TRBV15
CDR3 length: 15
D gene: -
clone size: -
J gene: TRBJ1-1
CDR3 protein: CATPRANRTFPEAFF
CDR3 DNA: TGTGCCACCCCCAGAGCGAACAGAACCTTTCCTGAAGCTTTCTTT

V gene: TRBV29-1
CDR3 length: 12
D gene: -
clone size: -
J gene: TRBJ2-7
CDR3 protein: CSVDSQGYEQYF
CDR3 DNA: TGCAGCGTTGATAGTCAGGGCTACGAGCAGTACTTC

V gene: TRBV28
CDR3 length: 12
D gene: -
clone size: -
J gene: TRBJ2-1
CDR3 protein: CASSIRQHEQFF
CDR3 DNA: TGTGCCAGCAGTATTCGACAGCATGAGCAGTTCTTC

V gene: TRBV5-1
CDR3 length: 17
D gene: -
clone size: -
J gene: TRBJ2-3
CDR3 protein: CASSLAQGGLFTDTQYF
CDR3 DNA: TGCGCCAGCAGTCTAGCACAGGGGGGGCTGTTCACAGATACGCAGTATTTT

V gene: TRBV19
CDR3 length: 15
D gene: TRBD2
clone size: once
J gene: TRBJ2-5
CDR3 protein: CASSISRGGTETQYF
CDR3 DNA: TGTGCCAGTAGTATAAGTCGGGGGGGTACAGAGACCCAGTACTTC

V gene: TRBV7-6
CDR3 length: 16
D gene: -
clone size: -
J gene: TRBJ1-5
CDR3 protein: CASSSDAGINNQPQHF
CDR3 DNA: TGTGCCAGCAGCTCAGATGCCGGGATTAACAATCAGCCCCAGCATTTT

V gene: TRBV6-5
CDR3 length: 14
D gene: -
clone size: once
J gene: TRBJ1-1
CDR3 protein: CASSYLQGNTEAFF
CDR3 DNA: TGTGCCAGCAGTTACTTACAGGGGAACACTGAAGCTTTCTTT

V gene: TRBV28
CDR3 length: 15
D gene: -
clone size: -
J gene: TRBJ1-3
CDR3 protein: CASSLSLGVGNTIYF
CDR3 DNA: TGTGCCAGCAGTTTATCCTTAGGGGTGGGAAACACCATATATTTT

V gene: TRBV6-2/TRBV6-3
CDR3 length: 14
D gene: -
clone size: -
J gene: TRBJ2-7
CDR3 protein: CASSYGQGSYEQYF
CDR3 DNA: TGTGCCAGCAGTTACGGCCAGGGGTCCTACGAGCAGTACTTC

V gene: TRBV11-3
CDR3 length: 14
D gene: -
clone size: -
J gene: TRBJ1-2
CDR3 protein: CASGGGLNDYGYTF
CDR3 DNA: TGTGCCAGCGGGGGGGGACTTAACGACTATGGCTACACCTTC

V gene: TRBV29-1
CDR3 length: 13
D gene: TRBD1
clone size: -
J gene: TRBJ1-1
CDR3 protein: CSVVETGRTEAFF
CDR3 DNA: TGCAGCGTAGTGGAGACAGGGCGTACTGAAGCTTTCTTT

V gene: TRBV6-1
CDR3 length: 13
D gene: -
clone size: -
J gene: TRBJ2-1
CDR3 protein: CASSEELQNEQFF
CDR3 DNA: TGTGCCAGCAGTGAAGAATTGCAGAATGAGCAGTTCTTC

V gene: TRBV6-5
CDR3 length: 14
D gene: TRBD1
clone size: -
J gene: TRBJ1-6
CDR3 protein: CASVEGAGNSPLHF
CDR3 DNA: TGTGCCAGCGTAGAGGGGGCAGGTAATTCACCCCTCCACTTT

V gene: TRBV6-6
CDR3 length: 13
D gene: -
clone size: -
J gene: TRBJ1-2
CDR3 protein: CASTQSRQYGYTF
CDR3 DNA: TGTGCCAGCACTCAATCCAGGCAGTATGGCTACACCTTC

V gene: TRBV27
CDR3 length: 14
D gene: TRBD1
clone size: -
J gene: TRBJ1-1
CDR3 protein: CASSPGTGRAEAFF
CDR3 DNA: TGTGCCAGCAGTCCGGGGACAGGGAGGGCTGAAGCTTTCTTT

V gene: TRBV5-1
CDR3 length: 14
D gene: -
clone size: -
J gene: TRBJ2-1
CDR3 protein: CASSLGPASDEQFF
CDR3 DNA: TGCGCCAGCAGCTTGGGGCCCGCTAGCGACGAGCAGTTCTTC

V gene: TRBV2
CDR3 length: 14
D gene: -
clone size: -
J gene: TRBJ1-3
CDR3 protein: CASRPDKAGGTIYF
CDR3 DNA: TGTGCCAGCAGACCGGACAAGGCGGGAGGCACCATATATTTT

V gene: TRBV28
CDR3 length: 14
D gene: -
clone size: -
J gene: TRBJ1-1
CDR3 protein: CASSLGGGNTEAFF
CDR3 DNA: TGTGCCAGCAGTTTAGGGGGGGGGAACACTGAAGCTTTCTTT

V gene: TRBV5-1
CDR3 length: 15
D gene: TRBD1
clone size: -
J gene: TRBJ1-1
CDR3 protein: CASSLAGGGSTEAFF
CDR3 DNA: TGCGCCAGCAGCTTGGCAGGGGGCGGGAGCACTGAAGCTTTCTTT

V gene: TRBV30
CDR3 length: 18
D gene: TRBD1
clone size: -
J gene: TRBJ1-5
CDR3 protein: CAWSVRDRGVYSNQPQHF
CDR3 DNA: TGTGCCTGGAGTGTGCGGGACAGGGGTGTGTATAGCAATCAGCCCCAGCATTTT

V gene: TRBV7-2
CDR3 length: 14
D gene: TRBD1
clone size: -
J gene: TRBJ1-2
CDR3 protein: CASSLGQGNYGYTF
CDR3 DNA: TGTGCCAGCAGCTTGGGACAGGGGAACTATGGCTACACCTTC

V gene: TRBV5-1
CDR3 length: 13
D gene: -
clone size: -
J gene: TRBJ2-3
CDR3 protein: CASSAGWTDTQYF
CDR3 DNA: TGCGCCAGCAGCGCAGGGTGGACAGATACGCAGTATTTT

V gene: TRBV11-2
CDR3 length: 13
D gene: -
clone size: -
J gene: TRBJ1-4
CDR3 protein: CASTQGNDEKLFF
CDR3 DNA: TGTGCCAGTACACAGGGAAATGATGAAAAACTGTTTTTT

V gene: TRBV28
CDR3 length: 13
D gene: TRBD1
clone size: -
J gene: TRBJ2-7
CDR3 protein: CASSSGQTYEQYF
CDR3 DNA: TGTGCCAGCAGTTCGGGACAGACGTACGAGCAGTACTTC

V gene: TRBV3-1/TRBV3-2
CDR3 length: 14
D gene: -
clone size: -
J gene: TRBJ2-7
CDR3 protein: CASSQLRNSYEQYF
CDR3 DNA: TGTGCCAGCAGCCAACTACGTAACTCCTACGAGCAGTACTTC

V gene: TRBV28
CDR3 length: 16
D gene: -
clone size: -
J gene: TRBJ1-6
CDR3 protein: CASNRGSIDDNSPLHF
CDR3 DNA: TGTGCCAGTAATCGGGGTTCAATTGACGATAATTCACCCCTCCACTTT

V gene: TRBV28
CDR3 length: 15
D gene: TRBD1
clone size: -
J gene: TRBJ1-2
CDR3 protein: CASSSDRLNNYGYTF
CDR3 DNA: TGTGCCAGCAGTTCGGACAGGCTGAATAACTATGGCTACACCTTC

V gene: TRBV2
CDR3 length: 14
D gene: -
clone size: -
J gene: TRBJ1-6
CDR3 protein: CASSEARVNSPLHF
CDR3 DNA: TGTGCCAGCAGTGAAGCCAGGGTTAATTCACCCCTCCACTTT

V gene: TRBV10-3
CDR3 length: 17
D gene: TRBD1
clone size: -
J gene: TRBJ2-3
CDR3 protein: CAIRDLWGTGGSDTQYF
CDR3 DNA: TGTGCCATCAGGGACCTTTGGGGGACAGGGGGTTCAGATACGCAGTATTTT

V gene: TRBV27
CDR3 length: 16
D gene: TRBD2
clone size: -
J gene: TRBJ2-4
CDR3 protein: CASSLGRGGAGYIQYF
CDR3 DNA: TGTGCCAGCAGTTTAGGACGCGGGGGGGCCGGGTACATTCAGTACTTC

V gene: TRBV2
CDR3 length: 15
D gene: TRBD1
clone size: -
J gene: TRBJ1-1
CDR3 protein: CASSEGGQGMGEAFF
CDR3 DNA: TGTGCCAGCAGTGAGGGGGGACAGGGGATGGGTGAAGCTTTCTTT

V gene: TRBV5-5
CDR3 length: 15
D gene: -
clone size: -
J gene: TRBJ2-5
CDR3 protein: CASSWSRQGQETQYF
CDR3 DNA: TGTGCCAGCTCTTGGAGCCGGCAGGGTCAAGAGACCCAGTACTTC

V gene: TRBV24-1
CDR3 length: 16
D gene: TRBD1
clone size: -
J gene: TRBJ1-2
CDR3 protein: CATSDAGTGQNYGYTF
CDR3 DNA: TGTGCCACCAGTGATGCCGGGACAGGGCAAAACTATGGCTACACCTTC

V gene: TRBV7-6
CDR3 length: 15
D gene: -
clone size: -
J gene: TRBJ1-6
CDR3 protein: CASSLQAGDNSPLHF
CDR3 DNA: TGTGCCAGCAGCTTACAGGCAGGGGATAATTCACCCCTCCACTTT

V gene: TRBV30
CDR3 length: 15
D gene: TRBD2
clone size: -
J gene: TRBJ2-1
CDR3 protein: CAWRRTSGGANEQFF
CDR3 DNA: TGTGCCTGGAGAAGGACTAGCGGGGGGGCTAATGAGCAGTTCTTC

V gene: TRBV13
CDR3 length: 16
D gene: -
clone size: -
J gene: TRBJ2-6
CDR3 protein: CASSQTRRVGANVLTF
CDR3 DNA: TGTGCCAGCAGCCAAACGAGGAGGGTTGGGGCCAACGTCCTGACTTTC

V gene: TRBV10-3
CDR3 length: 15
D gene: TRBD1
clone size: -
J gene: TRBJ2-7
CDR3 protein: CAIRGATGGFYEQYF
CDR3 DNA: TGTGCCATCAGGGGGGCAACAGGGGGTTTCTACGAGCAGTACTTC

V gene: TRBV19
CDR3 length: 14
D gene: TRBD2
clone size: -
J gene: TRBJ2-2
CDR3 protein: CASRQSGATGELFF
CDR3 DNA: TGTGCCAGTAGACAAAGCGGGGCCACCGGGGAGCTGTTTTTT

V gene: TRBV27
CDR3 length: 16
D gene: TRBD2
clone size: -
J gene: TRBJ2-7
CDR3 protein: CASSYLSTSVQYEQYF
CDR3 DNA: TGTGCCAGTAGTTACCTCTCTACTAGCGTCCAGTACGAGCAGTACTTC

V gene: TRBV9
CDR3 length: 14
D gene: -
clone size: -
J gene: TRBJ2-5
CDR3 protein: CASSAGDEQETQYF
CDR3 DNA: TGTGCCAGCAGCGCAGGCGACGAACAAGAGACCCAGTACTTC

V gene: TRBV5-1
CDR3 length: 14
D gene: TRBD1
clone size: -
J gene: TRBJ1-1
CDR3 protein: CASSLRQGDTEAFF
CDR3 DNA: TGCGCCAGCAGCTTGCGTCAGGGGGACACTGAAGCTTTCTTT

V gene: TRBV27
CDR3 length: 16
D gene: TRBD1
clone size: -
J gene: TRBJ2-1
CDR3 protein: CASSSGGLVPYNEQFF
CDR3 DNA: TGTGCCAGCAGTTCAGGGGGCTTGGTCCCCTACAATGAGCAGTTCTTC

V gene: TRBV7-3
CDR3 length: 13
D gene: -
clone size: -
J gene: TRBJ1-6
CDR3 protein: CASSLDSTSPLHF
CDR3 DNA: TGTGCCAGCAGCTTGGACAGTACCTCACCCCTCCACTTT